This record concerns one T cell receptor beta chain sequence. The assay was immunoSEQ multiplex PCR, and TCRdb's table has in-frame clones only and misses some. This sample has a few hundred thousand clones, with roughly 80% found just once. This CDR3 is built from 16 residues. The germline gives CDR1 SGHDN, CDR2 FVKESK. With 3 bases clipped from V and 5 bases from J, the junction kept 11 bases outside the gene matches. This specimen comes from a study of blood T cell repertoires in COVID-19. About the research overall: The United States, Italy and Spain were the sources of the acute and convalescent COVID-19 samples.

The age range of participants was about 18 to 95 years, with residence in approximately 25 US areas. The recovered donors of Cohort 3 showed two negative PCRs, clearance, or symptom resolution. The gene calls are TRBV14 and TRBJ2-5; 8 nucleotides align to TRBD1. The source is a man over 45 who had recovered from COVID-19. The sequencing sample was made of PBMCs or T cells enriched from blood (not recorded which). CDR3 sequence reads: CASSHNRWTGRETQYF. CDR3 DNA: TGTGCCAGCAGCCATAATAGGTGGACAGGGAGGGAGACCCAGTACTTC. Looking up the rest from reference TRBV14 and TRBJ2-5 gives the full variable domain: EAGVTQFPSHSVIEKGQTVTLRCDPISGHDNLYWYRRVMGKEIKFLLHFVKESKQDESGMPNNRFLAERTGGTYSTLKVQPAELEDSGVYFCASSHNRWTGRETQYFGPGTRLLVL.